This T cell receptor beta chain was sequenced for a study of metastatic and nonmetastatic thyroid tumors. Study context: Comparison of repertoires was carried out across blood and tumor or nodule tissue from malignant and benign thyroid patients.

The CDR3 totals 15 residues. Deletions cut 0 bases from V and 3 bases from J, with 12 bases between. Germline-derived CDR1 and CDR2 are DFQATT and SNEGSKA (reference sequence). This clone has at least ten counts. Among the patients, none had received any treatment before thyroid surgery. TCRdb reprocessed the PCR reads using MiXCR. The profile shows about 27,000 clones, roughly 15% of them singletons. The TCR comes from a male donor with papillary thyroid cancer or a benign thyroid nodule (not recorded which). Some clones in this sample may be carry-over from other donors' samples. The source material was blood. The chain carries TRBV20-1 and TRBJ1-5, with D tentatively TRBD1 (5 bases). CDR3 loop: CSARDSRVTNQPQHF. As DNA, the CDR3 is TGCAGTGCTAGAGATTCCAGGGTTACCAATCAGCCCCAGCATTTT.